Below, 7 T cell receptor beta chains from the same sample are listed, as sequenced in a study of CD8+ T cells in alopecia areata. In each case, RNA was isolated and then reverse transcribed into cDNA as the sequencing template. The method was immunoSEQ multiplex PCR; TCRdb's version includes in-frame clones alone and lacks a portion of them. This sample has over 85,000 clones, with 60% to 75% found just once. Sample treatment: oral pan-JAK inhibitor, 5-10 mg twice daily. Specimen: CD8+ T cells sorted from blood, collected at week 4, from a patient treated with tofacitinib. These receptors all come from a human donor with alopecia areata.

Of note for this clone: The same CDR3 can be traced to other DNA sequences in this sample. CDR3 in amino acids: CASSLGNEQFF. The CDR3 region has the DNA TGTGCCAGCAGTTTGGGCAATGAGCAGTTCTTC. This sequence joins TRBV27 and TRBJ2-1; D not resolved. The V gene's germline CDR1 is MNHEY and CDR2 SMNVEV (reference sequence). CDR3 length equals 11 residues. Trimming took off 3 bases at V and 6 bases at J, with 3 bases between the two ends.

This clone was counted between two and nine times. The J gene is TRBJ1-5, the V gene TRBV6-1; maybe TRBD1 (5 bases). The germline gives CDR1 MNHNS, CDR2 SASEGT. V lost 7 bases and J 4 bases, leaving 14 bases between the germline ends. This CDR3 contains 14 residues. The DNA of the CDR3 is TGTGCCAGCACTCGGCCGGGGCTTAATCAGCCCCAGCATTTT. Translation: CASTRPGLNQPQHF.

The CDR3 DNA reads TGCGCCAGCAGCCACCAGGAGGACAGTTCCTACGAGCAGTACTTC. Amino acid sequence: CASSHQEDSSYEQYF. The genes are TRBV4-3 and TRBJ2-5; D is possibly TRBD1 (6 bases). The J call is in doubt because the DNA end fits TRBJ2-7 better. In germline, CDR1 is LGHNA, CDR2 YSLEER. The CDR3 length is 15 residues.

V and J are TRBV30 and TRBJ2-7; TRBD2 aligns across 9 bases. Germline V gene sequence: CDR1 GTSNPN, CDR2 SVGIG (reference sequence). The CDR3 has 14 amino acids. V dropped 4 bases and J dropped 5; count of bases not matched to a gene: 9. The CDR3 bases are TGTGCCTGGACCTCTGGGGCGGGAGGGGACGAGCAGTACTTC. Translating it yields CAWTSGAGGDEQYF.

The gene calls are TRBV5-1 and TRBJ2-2; 15 nucleotides agree with TRBD2. The trim removed 3 bases at V and 4 bases at J, leaving 7 bases unmatched. CDR1 and CDR2 (germline): SGHRS, YFSETQ. The CDR3 consists of 18 residues. The CDR3 DNA reads as TGCGCCAGCAGCTCGAGGACTAGCGGGAGGGTGATCACCGGGGAGCTGTTTTTT. Its translation: CASSSRTSGRVITGELFF.

The chain is built from TRBV6-6 and TRBJ2-1; D may match TRBD1 or TRBD2 (5 bases each). Trimming took off 0 bases at V and 3 bases at J, with 9 bases between the two ends. The CDR3 loop spans 15 amino acids. Germline CDR1 and CDR2: MNHNY and SVGAGI (reference sequence). The CDR3: CASSYSGVYYNEQFF. The CDR3 nucleotides read TGTGCCAGCAGTTACTCGGGGGTATACTACAATGAGCAGTTCTTC.

This clone has a handful of counts. J is TRBJ2-3 and V is TRBV5-1, with a tentative D call TRBD2 (5 bases). V was trimmed by 6 bases and J by 0 bases, leaving 14 bases between them. Germline V gene data show CDR1 as SGHRS and CDR2 as YFSETQ. The CDR3 contains 15 residues. As DNA, the CDR3 is TGCGCCAGCACCCCCGGCGGGTGGAGCACAGATACGCAGTATTTT. Encoded protein: CASTPGGWSTDTQYF.